This T cell receptor (beta chain) was documented in a study of TET2 disruption in CD19-targeted CAR T cells (dated by TCRdb to 2017 to 2018). With respect to the entire study: No additional inclusion criteria were applied, and the number of samples was determined by the original clinical trial design and by sample availability.

In the absence of a count, this clone is rated medium-sized (0.01 to 0.1%) from its frequency. Its antigen is still unknown. The sequence runs out 3 residues before the end of the CDR3; the remainder is reconstructed from the germline J gene. The CDR3 has 16 amino acids, counting the end cysteine and phenylalanine. The DNA shown is the part of the CDR3 that was read: 39 bases, in frame from base 1. The germline V gene sets CDR1 to SNHLY and CDR2 to FYNNEI. V sheds 7 bases and J sheds 1 base, leaving 17 bases between their ends. The study at large found these results: The conclusions about the patient's CAR T cells were based on extensive analysis of only one subject.

The treatment or condition label, as the study defines it: autologous CTL019 cells: CD19 CAR with 4-1BB and CD3 zeta domains. TCR zeta and 4-1BB costimulatory signaling domains were incorporated into the CD19 CAR. Leukapheresis was used to collect T cells from peripheral blood for manufacturing CTL019. The DNeasy Blood and Tissue Kit was used to extract genomic DNA from pre-infusion T cells, peripheral blood, or sorted post-infusion T cells. The immunoSEQ assay was used to perform TCR beta chain deep sequencing. Under the source paper's analysis protocol: Only productive TCR beta rearrangements went into calculating clonotype frequencies. TCRdb mirrors the immuneACCESS table, restricted to in-frame sequences. Some clones are absent from its copies; in checked studies, under half trace to an unresolved V gene, and the reason for the others is unknown. The V and J calls and the clone size are those of that table, but D and trimming were determined from the DNA. The table for this sample records more than 25,000 clones. Of the sample, around 1.9% falls within the top ten clones.

The sequence came from a man between 70 and 80 years old with chronic lymphocytic leukemia. Sequenced here: CD8- CAR+ T cells sorted from cultured blood T cells, sampled for CD19 CAR T cell therapy. This sample's cell subset or site label indicates: CD8-negative CAR-positive T cells from the infusion product. This chain is built from TRBV2 and TRBJ2-4; TRBD1 is a possible D gene, resting on 5 matching bases. Here the CDR3 is given as CASTALGRDAKNIQYF. The part of the CDR3 DNA that was read is TGTGCCAGCACCGCGTTGGGCAGGGATGCCAAAAACATT.